This T cell receptor (beta chain) was captured in a study of CD8+ T cells in alopecia areata. Study-level information: Patients received oral tofacitinib, 5 to 10 mg twice daily, for moderate-to-severe alopecia areata. A 6-month off-drug phase came after tofacitinib, which had lasted 6 to 18 months. Whole-study findings and limits: Scalp data also include sequences from resident alphabeta T cells of normal skin. Higher clonality and more expanded CD8+ clones appeared in lesional than normal scalp.

In its sample, this clone was seen a few times. Its antigen is undetermined. V was pared by 5 bases and J by 0 bases, with 11 bases of the junction left unmatched. The CDR3 spans 18 residues. Per germline, CDR1 SEHNR and CDR2 FQNEAQ (reference sequence). From alopecia areata patients, lesional scalp punch biopsies and peripheral blood were collected. Once RNA had been extracted, it was reverse transcribed into cDNA to act as the sequencing template. The repertoire was sequenced with immunoSEQ multiplex PCR; TCRdb's copy has only in-frame clones and lacks some. Seen here are about 11,000 clones, roughly 59% observed once, and the top ten hold roughly 8.1%.

The chain combines TRBV7-9 with TRBJ2-2, with 8 bases matching TRBD1. This sequence was found in a human donor with alopecia areata. Here the sequenced sample was skin, taken at week 0. Here the CDR3 reads CASSAPKDRGTNTGELFF. CDR3 coding DNA: TGTGCCAGCAGCGCCCCTAAAGACAGGGGTACGAACACCGGGGAGCTGTTTTTT.